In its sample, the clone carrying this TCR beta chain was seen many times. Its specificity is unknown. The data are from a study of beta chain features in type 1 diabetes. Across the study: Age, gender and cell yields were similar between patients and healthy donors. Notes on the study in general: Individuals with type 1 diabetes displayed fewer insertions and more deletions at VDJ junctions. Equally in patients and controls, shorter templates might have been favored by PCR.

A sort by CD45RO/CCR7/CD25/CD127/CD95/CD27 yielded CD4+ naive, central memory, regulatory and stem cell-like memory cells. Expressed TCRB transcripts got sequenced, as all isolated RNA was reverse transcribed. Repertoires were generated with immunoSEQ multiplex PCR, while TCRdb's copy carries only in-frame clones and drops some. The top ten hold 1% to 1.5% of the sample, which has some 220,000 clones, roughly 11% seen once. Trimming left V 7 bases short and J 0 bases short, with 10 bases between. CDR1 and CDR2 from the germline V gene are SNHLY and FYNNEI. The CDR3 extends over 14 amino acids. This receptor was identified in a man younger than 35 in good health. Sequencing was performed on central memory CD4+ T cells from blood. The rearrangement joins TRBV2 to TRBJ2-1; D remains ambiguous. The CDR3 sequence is CASTKDGSYNEQFF. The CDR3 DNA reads TGTGCCAGCACCAAGGACGGCTCCTACAATGAGCAGTTCTTC.